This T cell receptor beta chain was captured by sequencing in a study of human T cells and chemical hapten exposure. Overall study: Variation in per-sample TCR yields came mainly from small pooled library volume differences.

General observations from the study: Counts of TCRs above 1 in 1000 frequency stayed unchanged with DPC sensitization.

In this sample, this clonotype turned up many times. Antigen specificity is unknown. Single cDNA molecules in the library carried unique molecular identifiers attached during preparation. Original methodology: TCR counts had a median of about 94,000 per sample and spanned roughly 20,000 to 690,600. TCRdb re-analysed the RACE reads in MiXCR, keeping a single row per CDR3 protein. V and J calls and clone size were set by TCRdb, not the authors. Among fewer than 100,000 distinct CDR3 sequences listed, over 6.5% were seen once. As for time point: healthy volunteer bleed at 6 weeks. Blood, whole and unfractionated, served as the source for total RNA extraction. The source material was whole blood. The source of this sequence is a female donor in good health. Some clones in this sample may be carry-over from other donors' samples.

The CDR3 loop is CATSSRQGGRQYF. The CDR3 coding sequence is TGTGCCACCAGCAGTCGACAGGGGGGACGGCAGTACTTC. The chain couples TRBV15 to TRBJ2-7, with 9 nucleotides matching TRBD1. The CDR3 extends over 13 amino acids. V lost 3 bases and J lost 9; bases outside the gene matches: 6. The V gene's germline CDR1 is LNHNV and CDR2 YYDKDF (reference sequence).